This T cell receptor (beta chain) was captured by sequencing in a study of T-cell reconstitution after alpha-beta-depleted transplantation in children. The CDR3 has 12 residues. V dropped 8 bases and J dropped 8 bases, with 12 bases sitting between them. Germline V lookup: CDR1 LGHNA, CDR2 YNFKEQ. As regards this clonotype: What it recognizes is unknown.

Study outcomes and limitations: Newly produced T cells mostly accounted for T-cell counts and diversity one year post-transplant. The origin of alpha-beta T cells about two months after transplant was reportedly several hundred expanded graft clones. For some patients, TCRbeta diversity was high at day 60 because of recipient T cells and thymic progenitors that survived.

Unique molecular identifiers were incorporated into the prepared TCRbeta library. TCRdb re-derived calls from the PCR reads in MiXCR, one entry per CDR3 protein. Of 900,000 or so distinct CDR3 sequences in the sample, 16% are singletons; the top ten hold approximately 5%. This receptor was taken from a male patient under 18 who had a stem cell transplant for acute lymphoblastic leukemia, so the T cells may come from the graft donor. Sample: PBMCs, mostly from graft donor cells, taken 360 days after TCRalphabeta/CD19-depleted stem cell transplant. This chain uses TRBV4-2 with TRBJ1-4, with D unresolved. CDR3 nucleotides: TGTGCCAGCGGAATATGGAAGGAAAAACTGTTTTTT. Its protein is CASGIWKEKLFF.